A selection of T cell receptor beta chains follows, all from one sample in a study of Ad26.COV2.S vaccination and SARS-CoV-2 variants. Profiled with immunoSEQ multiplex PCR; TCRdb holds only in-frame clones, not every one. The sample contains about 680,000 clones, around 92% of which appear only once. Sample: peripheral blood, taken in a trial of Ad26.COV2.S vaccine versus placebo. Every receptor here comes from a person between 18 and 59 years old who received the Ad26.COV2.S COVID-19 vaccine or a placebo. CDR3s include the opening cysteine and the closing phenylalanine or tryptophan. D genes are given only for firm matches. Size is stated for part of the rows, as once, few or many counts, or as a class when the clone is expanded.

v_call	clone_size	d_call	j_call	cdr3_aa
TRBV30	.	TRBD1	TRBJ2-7	CAWNRQGVTYEQYF
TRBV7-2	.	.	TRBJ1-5	CASSIGGFNQPQHF
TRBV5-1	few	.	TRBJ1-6	CASSDTTGRSSYNSPLHF
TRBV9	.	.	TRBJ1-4	CASSSGLTNEKLFF
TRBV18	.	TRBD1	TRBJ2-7	CASSAIGQGYEQYF
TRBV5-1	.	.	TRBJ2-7	CASKDSGRQYF
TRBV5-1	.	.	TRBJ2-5	CASIGLGETQYF
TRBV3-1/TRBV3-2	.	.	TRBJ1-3	CASSQMVGNTIYF
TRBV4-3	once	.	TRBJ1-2	CASSQDPGISGYTF
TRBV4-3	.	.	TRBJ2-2	CASGDSANTGELFF
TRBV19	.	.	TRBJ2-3	CASSMGVWGTDTQYF
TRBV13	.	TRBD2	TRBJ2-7	CASSASGMRSYEQYF